A single sample is the source of the 8 T cell receptor beta chains below, sequenced in a study of blood T cell repertoires in COVID-19. This table comes from immunoSEQ multiplex PCR, and its TCRdb copy is limited to in-frame clones, with some not included. The sample carries about 200,000 clones, about 93% recorded once. Sequencing was carried out using peripheral blood. The receptors stem from a man between 50 and 59 years old with acute or convalescent COVID-19.

The V gene is TRBV4-3, the J gene TRBJ2-3, with D perhaps matching TRBD1 (6 bases). V shed 1 base and J shed 5 bases, with 19 bases lying between them. The CDR3 is made up of 17 amino acids. Germline assignment: CDR1 LGHNA and CDR2 YSLEER. This CDR3 is CASSQGGTGWGRDTQYF. CDR3 nucleotide sequence: TGCGCCAGCAGCCAAGGCGGAACTGGCTGGGGGCGAGATACGCAGTATTTT.

The chain joins TRBV5-1 to TRBJ1-1; tentatively, D is TRBD1 (5 bases). There are 15 residues in the CDR3. Per germline, CDR1 SGHRS and CDR2 YFSETQ. The V end was cut by 4 bases, the J end by 1 base, with 14 bases between. The CDR3 DNA reads as TGCGCCAGCAGCACCTACGACAGACGGAACACTGAAGCTTTCTTT. Its protein product is CASSTYDRRNTEAFF.

The rearrangement joins TRBV28 to TRBJ1-1, with a tentative D call TRBD1 (6 bases). Per germline, CDR1 MDHEN and CDR2 SYDVKM. This CDR3 contains 15 residues. Trimming took off 5 bases at V and 1 base at J, with 14 bases between the two ends. The CDR3 DNA is TGTGCCAGCAGTATACCGGGACAAACGAACACTGAAGCTTTCTTT. This gives the protein CASSIPGQTNTEAFF.

The chain employs TRBV2 and TRBJ1-2; D not resolved. There are 14 residues in the CDR3. From germline, CDR1 is SNHLY and CDR2 FYNNEI. Trimming left V 4 bases short and J 3 bases short, with 12 bases between. DNA of the CDR3: TGTGCCAGCAGTGGCGGGTCGGGAGACTATGGCTACACCTTC. Encoded protein: CASSGGSGDYGYTF. Using reference TRBV2 and TRBJ1-2 for the parts outside the CDR3, the full variable domain is EPEVTQTPSHQVTQMGQEVILRCVPISNHLYFYWYRQILGQKVEFLVSFYNNEISEKSEIFDDQFSVERPDGSNFTLKIRSTKLEDSAMYFCASSGGSGDYGYTFGSGTRLTVV.

The chain recombines TRBV7-2 with TRBJ2-1, with a possible D match to TRBD2 (6 bases). The CDR3 contains 13 residues. CDR1 SGHTA and CDR2 FQGNSA come from the germline V gene. The ends were cut back, 3 bases at V and 5 bases at J, with 8 bases in the middle. In nucleotides, the CDR3 is TGTGCCAGCAGCTTCAGCGGGCACAATGAGCAGTTCTTC. It encodes CASSFSGHNEQFF. Using reference TRBV7-2 and TRBJ2-1 for the parts outside the CDR3, the full variable domain is GAGVSQSPSNKVTEKGKDVELRCDPISGHTALYWYRQSLGQGLEFLIYFQGNSAPDKSGLPSDRFSAERTGGSVSTLTIQRTQQEDSAVYLCASSFSGHNEQFFGPGTRLTVL.

This chain uses TRBV7-2 with TRBJ2-3; TRBD2 aligns across 11 bases. Germline trimming cut 5 bases from V and 0 bases from J; bases unmatched to any gene: 7. Germline V CDR1 and CDR2: SGHTA, FQGNSA. This CDR3 region has 17 residues. CDR3 residues: CASSPRGLAASTDTQYF. As DNA, the CDR3 is TGTGCCAGCAGCCCCCGGGGACTAGCGGCCAGCACAGATACGCAGTATTTT.

This sequence joins TRBV3-1 (or the pseudogene TRBV3-2) and TRBJ2-7; the match to TRBD1 covers 10 bases. The CDR3 is made up of 15 amino acids. Germline V gives CDR1 LGHDT, CDR2 YNNKEL (reference sequence). V shed 3 bases, J shed 6 bases, and the junction held 8 bases outside the gene matches. The CDR3 region is CASSHRDRGDIEQYV. DNA for the CDR3: TGTGCCAGCAGCCATAGGGACAGGGGTGACATCGAGCAGTACGTC.

The gene calls are TRBV6-5 and TRBJ1-2; D possibly corresponds to TRBD1 (6 bases). Trimming removed 5 bases from V and 4 bases from J, with 14 bases in between. Germline V CDR1 and CDR2: MNHEY, SVGAGI. The CDR3 has 14 amino acids. The CDR3 sequence is CASSPGASPYGYTF. In nucleotides, the CDR3 is TGTGCCAGCAGTCCAGGGGCGAGTCCCTATGGCTACACCTTC.